This T cell receptor (beta chain) derives from a study of T cells in localized non-small cell lung cancer. Findings and limits, study-wide: Uninvolved nearby lung showed the greatest T cell clonality, exceeding that found in tumor.

Sequencing used immunoSEQ multiplex PCR; TCRdb keeps in-frame clones, though not all of them. The table shows under 7,500 clones, with about half occurring only once. On this clone: What it recognizes is unknown.

The source of this sequence is a man aged 40-75 years with stage I lung adenocarcinoma. Sequencing used lymph node tissue, obtained before any cancer treatment.

For the CDR3, the DNA is TGTGCCATCAGTGAGTCCAGGGGGATAGTTGAAAAACTGTTTTTT. Amino acids: CAISESRGIVEKLFF. V gene TRBV10-3 combines with J gene TRBJ1-4, with 7 nucleotides matching TRBD1. V shed 0 bases and J 7 bases; nucleotides not matched to a gene: 5. The length of the CDR3 is 15 residues. Germline V gives CDR1 ENHRY, CDR2 SYGVKD.